This T cell receptor (beta chain) was sequenced during a study of blood T cell repertoires in COVID-19. Study information: Italy, Spain and the United States were the sources of the convalescent and acute COVID-19 samples. PBMCs, B-cell-depleted T cells, or T cells provided the cDNA or gDNA that made up the material.

Per the study methods: Amplified reference gene primers provided the basis for estimating nucleated cell counts. The table came from immunoSEQ multiplex PCR; TCRdb's copy has only in-frame clones and leaves some out. V, J and clone size derive from that table, while D and trimming were established from the DNA sequence. This table has approximately 250,000 clones, 85% appearing once. The Seattle patients joined while their infection was active and were tracked longitudinally afterward. Trimming pared 5 bases from V and 2 bases from J, leaving 13 bases between. The CDR3 is 15 amino acids. CDR1 is SGHTA and CDR2 is FQGTGA in the germline V gene.

Sequenced input: peripheral blood. This chain joins TRBV7-3 and TRBJ2-1; TRBD1 is a possible D gene (6 bases). This receptor was identified in a middle-aged man with COVID-19, enrolled during active disease. The CDR3 nucleotides read TGTGCCAGCAGCAGGTACAGGGCCCCCTACAATGAGCAGTTCTTC. This encodes CASSRYRAPYNEQFF.